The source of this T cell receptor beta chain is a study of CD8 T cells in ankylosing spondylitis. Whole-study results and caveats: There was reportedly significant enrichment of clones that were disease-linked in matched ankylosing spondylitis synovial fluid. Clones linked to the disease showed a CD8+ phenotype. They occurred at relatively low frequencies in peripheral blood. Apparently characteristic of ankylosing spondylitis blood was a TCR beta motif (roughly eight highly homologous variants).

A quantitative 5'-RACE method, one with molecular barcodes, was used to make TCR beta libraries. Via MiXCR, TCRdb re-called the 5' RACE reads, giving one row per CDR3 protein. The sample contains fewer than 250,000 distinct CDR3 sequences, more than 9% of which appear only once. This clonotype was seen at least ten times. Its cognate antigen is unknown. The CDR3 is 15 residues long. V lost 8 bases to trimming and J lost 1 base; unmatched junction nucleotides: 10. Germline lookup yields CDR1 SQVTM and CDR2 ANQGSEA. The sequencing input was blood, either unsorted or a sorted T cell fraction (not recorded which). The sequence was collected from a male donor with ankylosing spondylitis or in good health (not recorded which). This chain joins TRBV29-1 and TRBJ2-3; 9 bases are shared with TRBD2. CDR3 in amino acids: CSYDGVAGGTDTQYF. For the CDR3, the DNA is TGCAGCTATGACGGCGTAGCGGGGGGCACAGATACGCAGTATTTT.